This TCR beta chain is from a study of T cells in Graves' hyperthyroidism and ophthalmopathy. Absence of ophthalmopathy progression within 18 months defined stable Graves' hyperthyroidism. Criteria for exclusion of patients were uncontrolled infection, other autoimmune disease, pregnancy or lactation. Unmatched junction bases numbered 9, after V lost 5 bases and J lost 7 bases. The length of the CDR3 is 16 residues. Germline V gene data show CDR1 as SGHVS and CDR2 as FQNEAQ. This clonotype was counted many times. There were TCR beta CDR3 regions amplified from RNA transcripts. HTBI primers were used for first-round RT-PCR of the TCR CDR3. In TCRdb, the multiplex PCR reads were re-called with MiXCR into one record per CDR3 protein. Of over 650,000 distinct CDR3 sequences detected, roughly 15% appear once; the ten largest clones hold approximately 8.4%.

Sequenced material: blood. The clonotype comes from a man aged 18 to 29 with Graves' hyperthyroidism. The chain joins TRBV7-8 to TRBJ2-2; 11 positions match TRBD2. As DNA, the CDR3 is TGTGCCAGCAGCCCTGTAGCGGGAGGGCTCGGCGGGGAGCTGTTTTTT. Protein: CASSPVAGGLGGELFF.